One and the same sample provided the 14 T cell receptor beta chains below, sequenced in a study of blood T cell repertoires in COVID-19. This table comes from immunoSEQ multiplex PCR, and its TCRdb copy is limited to in-frame clones, with some not included. Among about 270,000 clones listed, roughly nine tenths were seen once. Input material: peripheral blood. The receptors here all came from a man between 35 and 55 years old with active or convalescent COVID-19.

This chain uses TRBV5-1 with TRBJ1-2; TRBD1 is a possible D gene (6 bases). From germline, CDR1 is SGHRS and CDR2 YFSETQ. Between the trimmed V and J ends, which lost 7 bases and 6 bases, there was a span of 19 bases. The CDR3 is 14 residues long. This CDR3 is CASALTAGVDGYTF. The CDR3 DNA reads as TGCGCCAGCGCCCTGACGGCAGGGGTGGATGGCTACACCTTC.

The gene calls are TRBV27 and TRBJ2-2, with a weak D call TRBD2 (5 bases). This CDR3 is 14 amino acids long. V was trimmed by 1 base and J by 5 bases, leaving 8 bases between them. Germline CDR1 and CDR2: MNHEY and SMNVEV (reference sequence). The CDR3 region is CASSLFPGTGELFF. The CDR3 nucleotides read TGTGCCAGCAGTTTATTCCCGGGGACCGGGGAGCTGTTTTTT.

This rearrangement joins TRBV5-1 to TRBJ2-1, with 11 bases fitting TRBD2. CDR1 and CDR2 (germline): SGHRS, YFSETQ. The CDR3 consists of 16 residues. V shed 4 bases and J 6 bases; nucleotides not matched to a gene: 9. The CDR3 is CASSAGLAAIFNEQFF. CDR3 sequence (DNA): TGCGCCAGCAGCGCGGGACTAGCGGCTATCTTCAATGAGCAGTTCTTC.

V is TRBV6-1 and J is TRBJ2-5; D possibly corresponds to TRBD2 (5 bases). The length of the CDR3 is 12 residues. The germline V gene has CDR1 MNHNS and CDR2 SASEGT. V dropped 3 bases and J dropped 3 bases, with 5 bases sitting between them. The CDR3 sequence: CASSDGKETQYF. In DNA, the CDR3 is TGTGCCAGCAGTGACGGGAAAGAGACCCAGTACTTC.

V gene TRBV27 combines with J gene TRBJ2-7, with D tentatively TRBD2 (5 bases). V lost 3 bases to trimming and J lost 7 bases, with 13 bases between them. This CDR3 has 13 residues. Germline V gene sequence: CDR1 MNHEY, CDR2 SMNVEV (reference sequence). The CDR3 here is CASSLSLQREQYF. The CDR3 region has the DNA TGTGCCAGCAGTTTGAGTCTCCAGCGGGAGCAGTACTTC.

This sequence joins TRBV28 and TRBJ2-1, with 8 bases identical to TRBD1. J gave up 5 bases and V 6 bases, and 12 bases lay outside the gene matches. CDR1 is MDHEN and CDR2 is SYDVKM in the germline V gene. The CDR3 extends over 16 amino acids. CDR3 amino acids: CASSPPGQVFNNEQFF. CDR3 in DNA: TGTGCCAGCAGCCCCCCGGGACAGGTATTTAACAATGAGCAGTTCTTC. Variable domain in full (rest from reference TRBV28 and TRBJ2-1): DVKVTQSSRYLVKRTGEKVFLECVQDMDHENMFWYRQDPGLGLRLIYFSYDVKMKEKGDIPEGYSVSREKKERFSLILESASTNQTSMYLCASSPPGQVFNNEQFFGPGTRLTVL.

The chain has TRBV25-1 and TRBJ2-3; D remains ambiguous. The CDR3 runs 13 residues. V was pared by 2 bases and J by 4 bases, with 7 bases between. Germline CDR1 and CDR2: MGHDK and SYGVNS. The CDR3 here is CASSEEQPDTQYF. The CDR3 DNA is TGTGCCAGCAGTGAAGAACAACCAGATACGCAGTATTTT.

The chain has TRBV6-5 and TRBJ2-1; 7 positions match TRBD2. CDR1 MNHEY and CDR2 SVGAGI come from the germline V gene. V dropped 0 bases and J dropped 8; count of bases not matched to a gene: 7. The CDR3 runs to 15 residues. CDR3 in amino acids: CASSYSRSGVDEQFF. The CDR3 DNA follows: TGTGCCAGCAGTTACTCCCGCAGCGGGGTCGATGAGCAGTTCTTC.

This chain links TRBV5-5 with TRBJ1-1; D might be TRBD1 (5 bases). CDR1 is SGHKS and CDR2 is YYEKEE in the germline V gene (reference sequence). V was clipped by 6 bases and J by 1 base, with 13 bases between them. This CDR3 comprises 14 residues. The CDR3 loop reads CASTPTVRNTEAFF. CDR3 coding DNA: TGTGCCAGCACGCCGACAGTGAGGAACACTGAAGCTTTCTTT.

The chain carries TRBV30 and TRBJ1-6; D perhaps matches TRBD1 (5 bases). Germline V gene lookup returns CDR1 GTSNPN and CDR2 SVGIG (reference sequence). This CDR3 has 15 residues. Trimming left V 3 bases short and J 1 base short, with 10 bases between. The CDR3 DNA is TGTGCCTGGAGGACCGGGGGATCCTATAATTCACCCCTCCACTTT. Translated: CAWRTGGSYNSPLHF.

The chain uses TRBV27 and TRBJ1-1, with 9 bases fitting TRBD1. The CDR3 is 14 amino acids. Germline CDR1 is MNHEY and CDR2 is SMNVEV (reference sequence). V was clipped by 3 bases and J by 1 base; unmatched bases: 0. CDR3 loop: CASSLTGGNTEAFF. CDR3 nucleotide sequence: TGTGCCAGCAGTTTGACAGGGGGGAACACTGAAGCTTTCTTT.

The rearrangement joins TRBV2 to TRBJ2-7; weak D call: TRBD2 (7 bases). V gave up 9 bases and J gave up 4 bases, with 22 bases separating them. This CDR3 has 15 amino acids. CDR1 is SNHLY and CDR2 is FYNNEI in the germline V gene. Here the CDR3 reads CASSKEGGVWYEQYF. The CDR3 nucleotides are TGTGCCAGTTCCAAGGAGGGGGGGGTCTGGTACGAGCAGTACTTC.

This sequence joins TRBV6-5 and TRBJ1-2, with TRBD1 as a possible D gene (5 bases). The CDR3 contains 14 residues. Trimming stripped 6 bases from V and 3 bases from J, with 14 bases between. CDR1 MNHEY and CDR2 SVGAGI come from the germline V gene. As DNA, the CDR3 is TGTGCCAGCAGGAACCCTGGGGACTACTATGGCTACACCTTC. It specifies CASRNPGDYYGYTF.

The chain carries TRBV5-4 and TRBJ2-7; tentative D call: TRBD2 (6 bases). Germline CDR1 is SGHNT and CDR2 is YYREEE (reference sequence). V was clipped by 4 bases and J by 0 bases, with 14 bases between them. This CDR3 is built from 15 residues. Written as DNA, the CDR3 is TGTGCCAGCAGCACCCGACAGACTAGCTCCTACGAGCAGTACTTC. Protein product: CASSTRQTSSYEQYF.